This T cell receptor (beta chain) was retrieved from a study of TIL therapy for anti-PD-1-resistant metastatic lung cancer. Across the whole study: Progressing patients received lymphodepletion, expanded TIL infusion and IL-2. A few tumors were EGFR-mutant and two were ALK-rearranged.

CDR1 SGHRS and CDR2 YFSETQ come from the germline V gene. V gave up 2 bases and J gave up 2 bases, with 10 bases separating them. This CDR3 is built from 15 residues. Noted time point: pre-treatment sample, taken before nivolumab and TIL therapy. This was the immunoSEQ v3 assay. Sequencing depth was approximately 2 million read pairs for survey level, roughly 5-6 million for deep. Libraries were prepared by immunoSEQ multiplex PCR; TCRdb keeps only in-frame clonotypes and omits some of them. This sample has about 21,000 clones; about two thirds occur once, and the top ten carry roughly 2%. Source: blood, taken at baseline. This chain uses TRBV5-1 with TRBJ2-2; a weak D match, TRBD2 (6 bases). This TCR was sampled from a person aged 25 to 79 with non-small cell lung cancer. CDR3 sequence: CASSFGSTNTGELFF. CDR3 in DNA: TGCGCCAGCAGCTTCGGGAGCACTAACACCGGGGAGCTGTTTTTT. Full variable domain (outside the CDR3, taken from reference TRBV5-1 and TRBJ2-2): KAGVTQTPRYLIKTRGQQVTLSCSPISGHRSVSWYQQTPGQGLQFLFEYFSETQRNKGNFPGRFSGRQFSNSRSEMNVSTLELGDSALYLCASSFGSTNTGELFFGEGSRLTVL.